A single sample gave rise to the 25 T cell receptor beta chains below, sequenced in a study of immune evolution from preneoplasia to lung adenocarcinoma (dated by TCRdb to about 2021). Libraries were made using the immunoSEQ multiplex PCR assay. TCRdb obtained this table from immuneACCESS and retained in-frame rearrangements with V and J assigned. These tables miss some clones; where compared with another copy, unresolved V genes account for less than half of the shortfall, and the remainder is unexplained. The sample table records some 4,700 clones; 60% to 85% of these occur just once. The ten largest account for 7% to 10% of the sample. Sequenced material: FFPE lung adenocarcinoma in situ tissue. The cell subset or site label for this specimen denotes: preinvasive adenocarcinoma in situ (AIS). Receptors were obtained from a person aged 55 to 79 with lung adenocarcinoma.

This clone was counted once. This chain links TRBV9 with TRBJ2-1, with 9 bases matching TRBD2. The CDR3 is 17 residues long. J lost 0 bases, V lost 0 bases, and 4 bases had no gene match. Germline V CDR1 and CDR2: SGDLS, YYNGEE. The CDR3, as DNA: TGTGCCAGCAGCGTAGGCCTAGCGGGGAGCTCCTACAATGAGCAGTTCTTC. Its protein product is CASSVGLAGSSYNEQFF.

The chain couples TRBV5-6 to TRBJ2-5, with 7 nucleotides matching TRBD2. Trimming removed 1 base from V and 4 bases from J; junction bases left unmatched: 10. Germline CDR1 is SGHDT and CDR2 is YYEEEE. The CDR3 spans 16 residues. The DNA of the CDR3 is TGTGCCAGCAGCTTGTGGGGCCGGGAGGTGGGAGAGACCCAGTACTTC. Translating it yields CASSLWGREVGETQYF.

The chain recombines TRBV6-5 with TRBJ2-3, with D unresolved. V was cut by 5 bases and J by 1 base, with 10 bases left in between. This CDR3 spans 14 amino acids. The germline gives CDR1 MNHEY, CDR2 SVGAGI. The CDR3 DNA sequence: TGTGCCAGCAGTCGAAGCCTTCGCACAGATACGCAGTATTTT. Translated, it gives CASSRSLRTDTQYF.

This clone appeared a few times. The rearrangement joins TRBV19 to TRBJ2-2; TRBD1 matches 7 bases. V lost 6 bases and J lost 0; bases outside the gene matches: 10. This CDR3 region has 17 residues. CDR1 is LNHDA, CDR2 SQIVND, per germline (reference sequence). CDR3 amino acids: CASSYQAGTANTGELFF. CDR3 coding DNA: TGTGCCAGTAGCTACCAAGCCGGGACAGCGAACACCGGGGAGCTGTTTTTT.

J is TRBJ2-7 and V is TRBV6-5, with 7 bases matching TRBD2. This CDR3 spans 15 amino acids. Trimming at V came to 0 bases and at J to 2 bases, leaving 4 bases not matched to a gene. The germline gives CDR1 MNHEY, CDR2 SVGAGI. The CDR3 bases are TGTGCCAGCAGTTACTCGAGCGGGACCGCCTACGAGCAGTACTTC. It encodes CASSYSSGTAYEQYF.

V and J are TRBV5-3 and TRBJ1-3; TRBD1 matches 7 bases. TRBV5-3 is an ORF, and what it does is uncertain. Losses at the gene ends were 4 bases for V and 0 bases for J; bases not matched to a gene: 16. The CDR3 covers 19 residues. CDR3 in DNA: TGTGCCAGAAGCAAAAAGTCGCCGGGACAGCTAAACTCTGGAAACACCATATATTTT. Amino acid sequence: CARSKKSPGQLNSGNTIYF.

This clone was counted between two and nine times. The V gene is TRBV5-6, the J gene TRBJ2-1, with D hard to call. Germline CDR1 reads SGHDT; CDR2 reads YYEEEE. This CDR3 contains 12 residues. Trimming cost V 1 base and J 11 bases, with 10 bases left between them. The CDR3 loop reads CASSLNSGKQFF. The CDR3 DNA sequence: TGTGCCAGCAGCTTGAACTCCGGTAAGCAGTTCTTC.

This clone was counted a few times. This chain links TRBV9 with TRBJ1-3; D unclear. Germline V gene data show CDR1 as SGDLS and CDR2 as YYNGEE. Deletions cut 0 bases from V and 0 bases from J, with 7 bases between. This CDR3 has 15 residues. For the CDR3, the DNA is TGTGCCAGCAGCGTAGAGAGTTCCTCTGGAAACACCATATATTTT. The encoded protein is CASSVESSSGNTIYF. Full variable domain (rest looked up from reference TRBV9 and TRBJ1-3): DSGVTQTPKHLITATGQRVTLRCSPRSGDLSVYWYQQSLDQGLQFLIQYYNGEERAKGNILERFSAQQFPDLHSELNLSSLELGDSALYFCASSVESSSGNTIYFGEGSWLTVV.

The chain combines TRBV15 with TRBJ2-5; the match to TRBD2 covers 7 bases. CDR3 size: 16 residues. Trimming removed 4 bases from V and 2 bases from J; junction bases left unmatched: 10. The germline CDR1 and CDR2 sequences are LNHNV and YYDKDF (reference sequence). The CDR3 region is CATSIGSGAGQETQYF. CDR3 nucleotides: TGTGCCACCAGCATTGGGAGCGGGGCGGGTCAAGAGACCCAGTACTTC.

The rearrangement joins TRBV6-6 to TRBJ1-6; TRBD1 matches 11 bases. The V gene end was trimmed by 2 bases and the J gene end by 8 bases; junction bases not matched to a gene: 2. This CDR3 contains 15 residues. Germline CDR1 and CDR2: MNHNY and SVGAGI (reference sequence). The CDR3 sequence: CASSYRDRGYSPLHF. CDR3 nucleotide sequence: TGTGCCAGCAGTTACCGGGACAGGGGGTATTCACCCCTCCACTTT.

This clone was observed a single time. The chain has TRBV30 and TRBJ2-1; no reliable D call. The CDR3 is made up of 15 amino acids. CDR1 is GTSNPN, CDR2 SVGIG, per germline (reference sequence). Trimming pared 1 base from V and 0 bases from J, leaving 10 bases between. The DNA for the CDR3 is TGTGCCTGGAGTGGTCAGATTGCCTCCTACAATGAGCAGTTCTTC. Protein: CAWSGQIASYNEQFF.

The chain combines TRBV21-1 with TRBJ2-5. TRBV21-1 is annotated as a pseudogene. The CDR3 runs 11 residues. The CDR3 region is CASSIRETQYF. The CDR3 region has the DNA TGTGCCAGCAGCATAAGAGAGACCCAGTACTTC.

The rearrangement links TRBV6-5 to TRBJ2-5; D may be TRBD2 (6 bases). The CDR3 extends over 14 amino acids. Germline CDR1 and CDR2: MNHEY and SVGAGI. V lost 7 bases, J lost 0 bases, and 12 bases lay in between. As DNA, the CDR3 is TGTGCCAGCACAAGGGACTTCTACCAAGAGACCCAGTACTTC. Its protein is CASTRDFYQETQYF.

The gene calls are TRBV18 and TRBJ2-2; no clear D. This CDR3 is 18 amino acids long. Deletions cut 0 bases from V and 3 bases from J, with 17 bases between. Looked up from germline, CDR1 is KGHSH and CDR2 is LQKENI. CDR3 loop: CASSPPSDAEVDTGELFF. DNA for the CDR3: TGTGCCAGCTCACCACCCTCTGACGCAGAAGTGGACACCGGGGAGCTGTTTTTT.

This chain connects TRBV30 to TRBJ1-5; 7 bases line up with TRBD1. The CDR3 is 17 amino acids. Germline assignment: CDR1 GTSNPN and CDR2 SVGIG (reference sequence). V lost 0 bases to trimming and J lost 4 bases; unmatched junction nucleotides: 12. The CDR3 bases are TGTGCCTGGAGTGTTTCGAGGGGGCGGGTTAGTAATCAGCCCCAGCATTTT. Translating gives CAWSVSRGRVSNQPQHF.

This chain connects TRBV4-1 to TRBJ1-2; no clear D. The CDR3 totals 14 residues. V lost 1 base, J lost 4 bases, and 10 bases lay in between. The germline V gene encodes CDR1 MGHRA and CDR2 YSYEKL. DNA for the CDR3: TGCGCCAGCAGCCAAGGGGAGGGAAGCTATGGCTACACCTTC. This gives the protein CASSQGEGSYGYTF.

This clone was found a few times. The chain uses TRBV28 and TRBJ2-4; weak D call: TRBD2 (6 bases). This CDR3 is 16 amino acids long. Trimming removed 2 bases from V and 3 bases from J, with 14 bases in between. Germline loops: CDR1 MDHEN, CDR2 SYDVKM. This chain's CDR3 is CASSLEMGGGKNIQYF. The CDR3 DNA follows: TGTGCCAGCAGTTTAGAAATGGGGGGAGGCAAAAACATTCAGTACTTC.

The chain carries TRBV5-8 and TRBJ2-2; 10 positions agree with TRBD1. Germline CDR1 reads SGHTS; CDR2 reads YDEGEE. J gave up 5 bases and V 2 bases, and 9 bases lay outside the gene matches. The CDR3 runs 17 residues. DNA for the CDR3: TGTGCCAGCAGCTTCGTGCCACCGGGACAGGGGACCGGGGAGCTGTTTTTT. Protein: CASSFVPPGQGTGELFF.

This clone was observed once. V is TRBV10-3 and J is TRBJ1-2, with a possible D match to TRBD1 (5 bases). The CDR3 runs to 12 residues. Deletions cut 8 bases from V and 3 bases from J, with 10 bases between. Germline V gives CDR1 ENHRY, CDR2 SYGVKD. The CDR3 loop reads CAIAREDYGYTF. In nucleotides, the CDR3 is TGTGCCATCGCCAGGGAGGACTATGGCTACACCTTC.

The chain uses TRBV5-6 and TRBJ1-1, with unresolved D. The V gene's germline CDR1 is SGHDT and CDR2 YYEEEE. The length of the CDR3 is 14 residues. Trimming took 1 base from V and 5 from J, leaving 12 bases between them. CDR3 region: CASSLLQVGTEAFF. As DNA, the CDR3 is TGTGCCAGCAGCTTGCTGCAGGTCGGGACTGAAGCTTTCTTT.

The chain joins TRBV7-2 to TRBJ1-5, with D unclear. Germline V CDR1 and CDR2: SGHTA, FQGNSA. Trimming pared 1 base from V and 11 bases from J, leaving 12 bases between. The CDR3 sequence is 13 residues long. The CDR3, as DNA: TGTGCCAGCAGCTTAGTTAACAGAGCAGCCCAGCATTTT. This codes for CASSLVNRAAQHF.

The chain combines TRBV5-6 with TRBJ1-3, with D uncertain. This CDR3 comprises 14 residues. Trimming shortened V by 4 bases and J by 7 bases, and 15 bases separated the two germline ends. CDR1 is SGHDT and CDR2 is YYEEEE in the germline V gene. The CDR3 is CASSLRDGRNTIYF. The DNA for the CDR3 is TGTGCCAGCAGCCTGCGGGATGGGAGGAACACCATATATTTT.

In this sample, this clone turned up once. The V call is TRBV18, the J call TRBJ1-1, with D possibly TRBD1 on 5 matching bases. Per the germline V gene, CDR1 is KGHSH and CDR2 is LQKENI. The CDR3 consists of 13 residues. V was trimmed by 6 bases and J by 3 bases, leaving 11 bases between them. CDR3 protein: CASSRGGDTEAFF. CDR3 DNA sequence: TGTGCCAGCTCCCGGGGCGGGGACACTGAAGCTTTCTTT.

In its sample, this clone was seen a few times. This sequence joins TRBV7-9 and TRBJ2-7, with 11 bases matching TRBD1. This CDR3 contains 18 residues. With 4 bases clipped from V and 3 bases from J, the junction kept 14 bases outside the gene matches. CDR1 SEHNR and CDR2 FQNEAQ come from the germline V gene (reference sequence). CDR3 nucleotide sequence: TGTGCCAGCAGCTCATTCCCCGGGACAGGGGGGAACTACTACGAGCAGTACTTC. Protein product: CASSSFPGTGGNYYEQYF.

The chain has TRBV4-3 and TRBJ1-4; the D is unclear. The germline gives CDR1 LGHNA, CDR2 YSLEER. The CDR3 loop spans 18 amino acids. V was pared by 0 bases and J by 0 bases, with 14 bases between. The CDR3 reads CASSQDVQDYATNEKLFF. CDR3 DNA sequence: TGCGCCAGCAGCCAAGATGTTCAGGACTATGCAACTAATGAAAAACTGTTTTTT.